This record covers a single TCR beta chain. This sample was taken from a study of blood T cell repertoires in COVID-19. As for the study in general: Italy, Spain and the United States were the sources of the convalescent and acute COVID-19 samples. PBMCs, B-cell-depleted T cells, or T cells provided the cDNA or gDNA that made up the material.

Authors' analysis steps: Researchers report that nucleated cell counts were estimated from reference gene primer amplification. The protocol was immunoSEQ multiplex PCR, while the TCRdb copy is restricted to in-frame clones and leaves out a portion. The V and J calls and clone size are taken from that table; D and trimming were inferred from the DNA. The sample records under 250,000 clones, approximately 91% being singletons. The germline V and J ends were trimmed by 4 bases and 1 base, with 13 bases remaining between them. Germline CDR1 and CDR2: MGHRA and YSYEKL. The CDR3 extends over 15 amino acids.

Sequencing was performed on peripheral blood. This sequence originates from a woman aged 40 to 55 with acute or convalescent COVID-19. The V call is TRBV4-1, the J call TRBJ1-1, with a possible D match to TRBD1 (5 bases). CDR3 sequence reads: CASSPADQGNTEAFF. CDR3 nucleotides: TGCGCCAGCAGCCCTGCAGACCAGGGGAACACTGAAGCTTTCTTT.